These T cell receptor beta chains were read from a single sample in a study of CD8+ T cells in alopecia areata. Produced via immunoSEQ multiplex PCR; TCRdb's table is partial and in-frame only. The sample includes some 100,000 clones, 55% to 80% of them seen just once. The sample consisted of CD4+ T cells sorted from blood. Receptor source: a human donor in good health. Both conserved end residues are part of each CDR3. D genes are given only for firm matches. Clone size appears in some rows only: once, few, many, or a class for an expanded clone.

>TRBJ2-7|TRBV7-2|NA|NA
CASSLGAGSYEQYF
TGTGCCAGCAGCTTAGGGGCGGGGAGCTACGAGCAGTACTTC
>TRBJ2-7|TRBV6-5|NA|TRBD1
CASSSAGTGDYEQYF
TGTGCCAGCAGTTCCGCCGGGACAGGAGATTACGAGCAGTACTTC
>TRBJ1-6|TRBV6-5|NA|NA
CASSLNRAHNSPLHF
TGTGCCAGCAGTCTCAACAGGGCCCATAATTCACCCCTCCACTTT
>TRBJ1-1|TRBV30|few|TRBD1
CALTRGDTEAFF
TGTGCCCTCACCAGGGGGGACACTGAAGCTTTCTTT
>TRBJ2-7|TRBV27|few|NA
CASSLYRVESYEQYF
TGTGCCAGCAGTTTATACAGGGTGGAATCCTACGAGCAGTACTTC
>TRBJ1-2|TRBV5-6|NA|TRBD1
CASSLRDSLFYGYTF
TGTGCCAGCAGCTTGAGGGACAGCCTCTTCTATGGCTACACCTTC
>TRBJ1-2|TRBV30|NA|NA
CAWSVRRDYGYTF
TGTGCCTGGAGTGTACGTAGGGACTATGGCTACACCTTC
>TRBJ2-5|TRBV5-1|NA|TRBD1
CASSLAGTAPHETQYF
TGCGCCAGCAGCTTGGCCGGGACAGCCCCACACGAGACCCAGTACTTC
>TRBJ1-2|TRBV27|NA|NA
CASSYEGVGNYGYTF
TGTGCCAGCAGTTACGAGGGGGTCGGGAACTATGGCTACACCTTC
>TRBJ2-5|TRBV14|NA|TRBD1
CASSQNRGQQETQYF
TGTGCCAGCAGCCAGAACAGGGGGCAACAAGAGACCCAGTACTTC
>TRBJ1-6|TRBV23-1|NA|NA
CASSSGQITPLHF
TGCGCCAGCAGCTCCGGACAAATTACACCCCTCCACTTT
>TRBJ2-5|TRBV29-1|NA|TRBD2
CSVETSGVHQETQYF
TGCAGCGTTGAAACTAGCGGGGTCCACCAAGAGACCCAGTACTTC
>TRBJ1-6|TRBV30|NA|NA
CAGRLARSPLHF
TGTGCCGGAAGGTTGGCAAGGTCACCCCTCCACTTT
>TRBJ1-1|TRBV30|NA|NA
CAWSVPGTLNTEAFF
TGTGCCTGGAGTGTCCCAGGGACCCTGAACACTGAAGCTTTCTTT
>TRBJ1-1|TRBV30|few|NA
CAWSGGRSAEAFF
TGTGCCTGGAGTGGGGGGCGTTCCGCTGAAGCTTTCTTT
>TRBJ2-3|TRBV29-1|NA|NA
CSSEGTDTDTQYF
TGCAGCTCAGAAGGGACCGACACAGATACGCAGTATTTT
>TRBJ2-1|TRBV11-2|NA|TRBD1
CASSLDAGGYNEQFF
TGTGCCAGCAGCTTAGATGCAGGGGGCTACAATGAGCAGTTCTTC
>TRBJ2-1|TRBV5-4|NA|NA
CASSLERGYNEQFF
TGTGCCAGCAGCTTGGAGCGTGGATACAATGAGCAGTTCTTC
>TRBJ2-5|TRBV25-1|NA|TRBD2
CASSDPQASGGGTQYF
TGTGCCAGCAGTGACCCCCAGGCTAGCGGGGGGGGGACCCAGTACTTC
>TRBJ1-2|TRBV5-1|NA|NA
CASSLRADYGYTF
TGCGCCAGCAGCCTGAGGGCTGACTATGGCTACACCTTC
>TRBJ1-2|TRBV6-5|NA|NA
CASRQTNYGYTF
TGTGCCAGCAGGCAGACTAACTATGGCTACACCTTC
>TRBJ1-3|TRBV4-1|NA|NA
CASSQWQNSGNTIYF
TGCGCCAGCAGCCAATGGCAGAACTCTGGAAACACCATATATTTT
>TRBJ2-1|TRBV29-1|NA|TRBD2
CSVETSRVTNEQFF
TGCAGCGTGGAGACTAGCAGAGTTACCAATGAGCAGTTCTTC
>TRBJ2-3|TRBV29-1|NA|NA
CSVWMATDTQYF
TGCAGCGTATGGATGGCCACAGATACGCAGTATTTT
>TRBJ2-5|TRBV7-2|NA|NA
CASSLAETQYF
TGTGCCAGCAGCTTAGCCGAGACCCAGTACTTC
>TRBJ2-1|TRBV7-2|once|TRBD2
CASSLARGSSYNEQFF
TGTGCCAGCAGCTTAGCGCGGGGGAGCTCCTACAATGAGCAGTTCTTC
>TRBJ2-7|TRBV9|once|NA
CASSPRGIYEQYF
TGTGCCAGCAGCCCCCGGGGAATCTACGAGCAGTACTTC
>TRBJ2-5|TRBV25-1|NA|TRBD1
CASQVGGPQETQYF
TGTGCCAGCCAGGTAGGGGGCCCTCAAGAGACCCAGTACTTC
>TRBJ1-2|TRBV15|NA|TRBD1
CATSRDWDRGPSNYGYTF
TGTGCCACCAGCAGAGATTGGGACAGGGGTCCGAGTAACTATGGCTACACCTTC
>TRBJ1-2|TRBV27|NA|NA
CASSPRRERYGYTF
TGTGCCAGCAGTCCCCGACGGGAGCGCTATGGCTACACCTTC
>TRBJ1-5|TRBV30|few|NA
CAWSTNSNQPQHF
TGTGCCTGGAGCACCAACAGCAATCAGCCCCAGCATTTT
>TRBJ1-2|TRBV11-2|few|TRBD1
CASSPISGQPYGYTF
TGTGCCAGCAGCCCAATTTCGGGACAGCCCTATGGCTACACCTTC
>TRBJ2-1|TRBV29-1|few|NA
CSVVSRNTEQFF
TGCAGCGTTGTATCTCGTAACACAGAGCAGTTCTTC
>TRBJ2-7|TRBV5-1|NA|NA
CASSPTWTAGYEQYF
TGCGCCAGCAGCCCAACCTGGACAGCGGGGTACGAGCAGTACTTC
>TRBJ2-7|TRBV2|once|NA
CASREWKAGDHEQYF
TGTGCCAGCAGGGAATGGAAGGCAGGGGACCACGAGCAGTACTTC
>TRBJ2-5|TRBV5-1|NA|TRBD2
CASRSAPTSGGRETQYF
TGCGCCAGCAGGTCCGCCCCTACTAGCGGGGGCCGAGAGACCCAGTACTTC
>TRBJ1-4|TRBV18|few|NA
CASSNFEGPNEKLFF
TGTGCCAGCTCAAATTTTGAGGGTCCTAATGAAAAACTGTTTTTT
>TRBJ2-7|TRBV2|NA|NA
CASKWGRDYEQYF
TGTGCCAGCAAGTGGGGCCGGGACTACGAGCAGTACTTC
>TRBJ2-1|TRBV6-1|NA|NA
CASSEVRAGAVF
TGTGCCAGCAGTGAAGTTCGGGCAGGGGCAGTCTTC
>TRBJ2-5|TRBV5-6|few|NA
CASSAGWGTNQETQYF
TGTGCCAGCAGCGCGGGCTGGGGGACGAACCAAGAGACCCAGTACTTC
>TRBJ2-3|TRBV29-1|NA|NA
CSVAVRSTDTQYF
TGCAGCGTTGCTGTGAGAAGCACAGATACGCAGTATTTT
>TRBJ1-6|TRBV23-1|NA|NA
CASSQDNSPSPLHF
TGCGCCAGCAGTCAAGATAATAGCCCTTCACCCCTCCACTTT
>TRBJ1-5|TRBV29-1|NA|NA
CSVGQPFNQPQHF
TGCAGCGTCGGACAGCCCTTTAATCAGCCCCAGCATTTT
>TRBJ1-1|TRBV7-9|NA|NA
CASSFYTGTNTEAFF
TGTGCCAGCAGCTTCTATACAGGGACAAACACTGAAGCTTTCTTT
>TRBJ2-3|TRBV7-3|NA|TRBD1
CASSFPGQGARDTQYF
TGTGCCAGCAGCTTCCCCGGACAGGGGGCTAGAGATACGCAGTATTTT
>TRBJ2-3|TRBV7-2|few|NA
CASSLNSGVTDTQYF
TGTGCCAGCAGCTTAAACTCCGGGGTCACAGATACGCAGTATTTT
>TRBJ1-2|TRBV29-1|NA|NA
CSVEDLEQNYGYTF
TGCAGCGTTGAAGATCTTGAGCAGAACTATGGCTACACCTTC
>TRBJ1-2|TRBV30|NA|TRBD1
CARQGMEGYTF
TGTGCCCGACAGGGGATGGAAGGCTACACCTTC
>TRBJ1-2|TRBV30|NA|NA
CAWSVRLYGYTF
TGTGCCTGGAGTGTACGTTTGTATGGCTACACCTTC
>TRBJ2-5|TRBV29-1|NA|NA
CSVGSQETQYF
TGCAGCGTTGGTTCTCAAGAGACCCAGTACTTC
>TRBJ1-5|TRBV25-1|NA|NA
CASSSQTGNQPQHF
TGTGCCAGCAGTAGTCAGACGGGAAATCAGCCCCAGCATTTT
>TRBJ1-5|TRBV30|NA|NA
CAWSGVKGDQPQHF
TGTGCCTGGAGCGGGGTCAAGGGGGATCAGCCCCAGCATTTT
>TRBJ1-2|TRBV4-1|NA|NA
CASSQAGGNGYTF
TGCGCCAGCAGCCAAGCCGGGGGGAACGGCTACACCTTC
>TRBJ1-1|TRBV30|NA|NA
CAWSAGGFTEAFF
TGTGCCTGGAGTGCGGGGGGCTTTACTGAAGCTTTCTTT
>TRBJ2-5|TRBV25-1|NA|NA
CASSVRQETQYF
TGTGCCAGCAGCGTCAGGCAAGAGACCCAGTACTTC
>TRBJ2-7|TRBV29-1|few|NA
CSVYLMGTAAYEQYF
TGCAGCGTCTATTTGATGGGGACGGCCGCCTACGAGCAGTACTTC
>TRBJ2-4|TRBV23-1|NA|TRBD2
CASTLSGVDIQYF
TGCGCCAGCACCCTTAGCGGGGTAGACATTCAGTACTTC